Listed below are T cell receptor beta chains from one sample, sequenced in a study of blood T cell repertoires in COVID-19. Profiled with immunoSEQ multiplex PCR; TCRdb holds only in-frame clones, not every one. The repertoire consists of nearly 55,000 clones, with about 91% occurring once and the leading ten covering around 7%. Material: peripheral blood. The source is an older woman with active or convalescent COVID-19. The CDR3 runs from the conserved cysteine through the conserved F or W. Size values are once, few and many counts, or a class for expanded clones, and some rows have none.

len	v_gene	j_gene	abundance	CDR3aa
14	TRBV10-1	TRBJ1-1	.	CASSESRANTEAFF
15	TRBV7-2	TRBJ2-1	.	CASSPGLAGKNEQFF
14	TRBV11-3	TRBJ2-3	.	CASSAQGPTDTQYF
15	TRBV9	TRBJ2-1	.	CASSKGREAYNEQFF
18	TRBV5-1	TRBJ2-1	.	CASSLLLSLEVSYNEQFF
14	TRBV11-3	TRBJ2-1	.	CASSFRSGDNEQFF
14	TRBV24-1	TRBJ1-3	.	CATSASTLGNTIYF
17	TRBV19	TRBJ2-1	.	CASSIELASGSYNEQFF
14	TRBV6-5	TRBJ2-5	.	CASLAGGPGKTQYF
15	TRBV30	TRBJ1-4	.	CAWSVLGTANEKLFF
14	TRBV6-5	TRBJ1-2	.	CASSVDRVPYGYTF
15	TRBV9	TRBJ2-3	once	CASSERGRGTDTQYF
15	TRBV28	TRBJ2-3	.	CASSLWARGTDTQYF
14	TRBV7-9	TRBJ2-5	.	CASKRTGLGETQYF
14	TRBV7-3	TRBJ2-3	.	CASSIGQGVDTQYF
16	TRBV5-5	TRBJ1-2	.	CASSLRADPEVYGYTF
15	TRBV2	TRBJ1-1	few	CASSPLLGDNTEAFF
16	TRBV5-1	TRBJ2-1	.	CASSLGVSGGYNEQFF
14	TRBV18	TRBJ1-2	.	CASSPGDRGYGYTF
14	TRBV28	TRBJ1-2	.	CATRSTGVGYGYTF
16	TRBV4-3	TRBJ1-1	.	CASSLRTGRFDTEAFF
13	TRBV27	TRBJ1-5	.	CASRNRFNQPQHF
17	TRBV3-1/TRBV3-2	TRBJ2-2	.	CASSQGLPGQGFGELFF
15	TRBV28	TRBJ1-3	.	CASTLPGGNGNTIYF
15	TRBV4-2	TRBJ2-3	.	CASSQASASRDTQYF